A selection of T cell receptor beta chains follows, all from one sample in a study of shared clonotypes between healthy human individuals. The protocol was immunoSEQ multiplex PCR, while the TCRdb copy is restricted to in-frame clones and leaves out a portion. Among about 1.4 million clones listed, roughly 96% were seen once. The sample comprised naive CD4+ T cells sorted from blood. The receptor source for this set is a man in his thirties or forties in good health. Each CDR3 is given with its conserved first and last residue. D genes are given only for firm matches. Part of the rows lack a size; the others show once, few, many or a class for expanded clones.

. once TRBJ2-3 TRBV7-2 CASRLQGTASTDTQYF TGTGCCAGCAGATTACAGGGAACTGCTAGCACAGATACGCAGTATTTT
TRBD2 . TRBJ2-5 TRBV28 CASSYGGGYQETQYF TGTGCCAGCAGTTACGGGGGAGGGTACCAAGAGACCCAGTACTTC
TRBD2 . TRBJ2-3 TRBV18 CASSRRLAGSTDTQYF TGTGCCAGCTCACGGAGACTAGCGGGTAGCACAGATACGCAGTATTTT
. . TRBJ2-1 TRBV11-2 CASSWRGDSGYNEQFF TGTGCCAGCAGCTGGAGGGGGGATAGCGGATACAATGAGCAGTTCTTC
. . TRBJ1-5 TRBV29-1 CSVGPQPQHF TGCAGCGTTGGTCCTCAGCCCCAGCATTTT
. . TRBJ2-3 TRBV5-4 CASSTQNTDTQYF TGTGCCAGCAGCACGCAAAACACAGATACGCAGTATTTT
. . TRBJ1-5 TRBV5-6 CASSRSQGRNQPQHF TGTGCCAGCAGCCGCTCACAGGGCAGGAATCAGCCCCAGCATTTT
TRBD2 . TRBJ2-1 TRBV19 CATKPSGRENEQFF TGTGCCACCAAGCCTAGCGGGAGAGAAAATGAGCAGTTCTTC
. . TRBJ2-2 TRBV9 CASSVEGVTGELFF TGTGCCAGCAGCGTAGAGGGGGTTACCGGGGAGCTGTTTTTT
. . TRBJ1-4 TRBV5-5 CASSLSGFEKFNEKLFF TGTGCCAGCAGCTTGTCGGGGTTCGAGAAGTTTAATGAAAAACTGTTTTTT
TRBD2 . TRBJ2-1 TRBV19 CASSNRAGDGNEQFF TGTGCCAGTAGCAACAGAGCGGGAGATGGGAATGAGCAGTTCTTC
TRBD2 . TRBJ2-1 TRBV18 CASSPPGLAGGRGNEQFF TGTGCCAGCTCACCACCGGGGCTAGCGGGAGGACGGGGCAATGAGCAGTTCTTC
. . TRBJ2-7 TRBV6-1 CASSQVSTPGVHEQYF TGTGCCAGCAGTCAAGTCTCGACACCGGGGGTCCACGAGCAGTACTTC
TRBD1 . TRBJ2-3 TRBV6-1 CASREDRLTQYF TGTGCCAGCAGAGAGGACAGGCTCACGCAGTATTTT
. . TRBJ2-3 TRBV5-1 CASSFLGAHGDTQYF TGCGCCAGCAGCTTCTTAGGAGCCCACGGAGATACGCAGTATTTT
TRBD1 . TRBJ1-1 TRBV29-1 CSVDRDRRNTEAFF TGCAGCGTTGATAGGGACAGGAGGAACACTGAAGCTTTCTTT
TRBD2 . TRBJ2-3 TRBV19 CASSGGRTDTQYF TGTGCCAGTAGTGGCGGGAGGACAGATACGCAGTATTTT
. . TRBJ2-5 TRBV14 CASSRLTGGTSRQETQYF TGTGCCAGCAGCCGCCTGACAGGGGGGACTAGCCGCCAAGAGACCCAGTACTTC
. . TRBJ1-1 TRBV6-1 CASSEQGFRSAEAFF TGTGCCAGCAGTGAACAGGGTTTCAGGTCCGCTGAAGCTTTCTTT
. . TRBJ1-2 TRBV11-2 CASSLGETGARGYTF TGTGCCAGCAGCTTAGGGGAAACGGGGGCGCGGGGCTACACCTTC
TRBD1 . TRBJ1-2 TRBV7-9 CASSRQGRPTGNYGYTF TGTGCCAGCAGCCGACAGGGGAGGCCTACTGGAAACTATGGCTACACCTTC
. . TRBJ2-1 TRBV9 CASSVRDYNEQFF TGTGCCAGCAGCGTGCGGGACTACAATGAGCAGTTCTTC
TRBD2 . TRBJ2-7 TRBV18 CASSPPPLAVLAYEQYF TGTGCCAGCTCACCACCCCCACTAGCGGTGCTGGCCTACGAGCAGTACTTC
. . TRBJ1-4 TRBV5-1 CASSLAGRVEKLFF TGCGCCAGCAGCTTGGCAGGGAGGGTTGAAAAACTGTTTTTT
TRBD1 . TRBJ2-7 TRBV25-1 CASQGTGYEQYF TGTGCCAGCCAAGGGACAGGGTACGAGCAGTACTTC
TRBD2 . TRBJ2-5 TRBV5-4 CASSQRLAGLLGAQYF TGTGCCAGCAGCCAAAGACTAGCGGGGCTTTTAGGGGCCCAGTACTTC
TRBD1 . TRBJ1-5 TRBV19 CASSDQGAGGRQPQHF TGTGCCAGTAGTGATCAGGGGGCTGGGGGGAGGCAGCCCCAGCATTTT
. . TRBJ1-1 TRBV7-7 CASSFGPNTEAFF TGTGCTAGCAGCTTTGGACCGAACACTGAAGCTTTCTTT
. . TRBJ1-3 TRBV30 CPSGSSSGNTIYF TGTCCCTCAGGGAGCTCCTCTGGAAACACCATATATTTT
. once TRBJ2-3 TRBV19 CASGNRVGSTDTQYF TGTGCCAGTGGAAACAGGGTAGGGAGCACAGATACGCAGTATTTT
TRBD2 . TRBJ2-7 TRBV5-1 CASSLVEGTKTYEQYF TGCGCCAGCAGCTTGGTTGAAGGGACTAAGACCTACGAGCAGTACTTC
. . TRBJ1-2 TRBV18 CASSPPTGPNYGYTF TGTGCCAGCTCACCCCCGACAGGTCCTAACTATGGCTACACCTTC
. . TRBJ1-3 TRBV9 CASSPKMDSSRNTIYF TGTGCCAGCAGCCCAAAAATGGACAGCTCGAGGAACACCATATATTTT
. . TRBJ2-1 TRBV5-1 CASSLGLSSYNEQFF TGCGCCAGCAGCTTAGGACTGAGCTCCTACAATGAGCAGTTCTTC
TRBD2 once TRBJ2-7 TRBV28 CASSLREGRYEQYF TGTGCCAGCAGTTTGCGGGAGGGTCGGTACGAGCAGTACTTC
. once TRBJ2-7 TRBV6-6 CASSFWQGPPYEQYF TGTGCCAGCAGTTTCTGGCAGGGCCCACCCTACGAGCAGTACTTC
TRBD1 . TRBJ1-5 TRBV28 CASSPGQGDQPQHF TGTGCCAGCAGTCCAGGACAGGGTGATCAGCCCCAGCATTTT
. . TRBJ2-1 TRBV18 CASSPIGVSYNEQFF TGTGCCAGCTCGCCAATAGGGGTCTCCTACAATGAGCAGTTCTTC
TRBD1 . TRBJ2-2 TRBV19 CASSPSARGRYTGELFF TGTGCCAGTAGTCCCTCCGCCAGGGGGCGTTATACCGGGGAGCTGTTTTTT
. . TRBJ2-3 TRBV7-9 CASSPRGGTDTQYF TGTGCCAGCAGCCCGAGGGGGGGCACAGATACGCAGTATTTT
. . TRBJ2-3 TRBV5-4 CASSFGGQGADTQYF TGTGCCAGCAGCTTCGGTGGGCAGGGTGCAGATACGCAGTATTTT
TRBD1 . TRBJ2-5 TRBV2 CASSQQGFQETQYF TGTGCCAGCAGCCAACAGGGGTTCCAAGAGACCCAGTACTTC
TRBD1 once TRBJ2-2 TRBV19 CASSLKGQLRAGELFF TGTGCCAGTAGTCTCAAGGGACAGTTAAGGGCCGGGGAGCTGTTTTTT
. . TRBJ2-2 TRBV28 CASSLGGTGELFF TGTGCCAGCAGTTTGGGTGGAACCGGGGAGCTGTTTTTT
TRBD1 . TRBJ1-5 TRBV5-8 CASSPGTGHNQPQHF TGTGCCAGCAGCCCAGGGACAGGCCATAATCAGCCCCAGCATTTT
. . TRBJ2-3 TRBV11-2 CASAPRPDTQYF TGTGCCAGCGCCCCCAGGCCAGATACGCAGTATTTT
. . TRBJ2-5 TRBV25-1 CASSEYVGGETQYF TGTGCCAGCAGTGAATATGTGGGGGGAGAGACCCAGTACTTC
TRBD2 . TRBJ2-1 TRBV2 CASRKTSGSYNEQFF TGTGCCAGCAGGAAAACTAGCGGCAGCTACAATGAGCAGTTCTTC
TRBD1 . TRBJ2-7 TRBV18 CASSPRGPGQGWEQYF TGTGCCAGCTCACCGAGAGGACCGGGACAGGGGTGGGAGCAGTACTTC
TRBD1 once TRBJ2-7 TRBV2 CASGVKGQGGGEQYF TGTGCCAGCGGAGTGAAAGGACAGGGGGGAGGCGAGCAGTACTTC